This T cell receptor beta chain was profiled in a study of technical replicates of blood from a handful of donors. Sequencing was performed with immunoSEQ multiplex PCR; in TCRdb, only in-frame clones are kept and a portion is missing. The sample gives approximately 79,000 clones, 85% to 95% of which show up once; 0.2% to 0.3% is in the top ten. Looked up from germline, CDR1 is SGHTA and CDR2 is FQGTGA. This CDR3 has 18 amino acids. V shed 5 bases, J shed 0 bases, and the junction held 14 bases outside the gene matches. This clone appeared once. The gene calls are TRBV7-3 and TRBJ1-1; 8 bases agree with TRBD1. Sequenced sample: T cells isolated from PBMCs. This receptor was identified in a human donor in good health. The CDR3 DNA reads TGTGCCAGCAGCCTGACCGGGACAGGAGATTACATGAACACTGAAGCTTTCTTT. It codes for CASSLTGTGDYMNTEAFF.